This T cell receptor beta chain was found in a study of blood T cells in healthy people across ages (dated by TCRdb to between 2014 and 2017). Study-level background: Template switching captured roughly one uniquely barcoded TCR beta cDNA molecule per two T cells in model experiments. Age-related changes in TCR beta repertoire diversity were measured in the study by deep sequencing normalized with unique cDNA molecular identifiers. Two additional independent replicas of 1 million unique cDNA reads from the same blood draw were analyzed for two donors (one aged 18 to 30 and one aged 80 or older). To avoid experimental bias, donors of different ages were randomly spread across the sequencing lanes. The donors were split into four age groups: young (average 16 years), middle-aged (roughly 39), aged (62) and long-lived (82). Overall results and qualifications from the work: Estimates of total diversity based on one million sequenced T cells were considered lower bounds and underestimates. Because profiling used bulk unsorted PBMCs, naive and antigen-experienced compartments could not be compared conclusively. Compared with the aged group, the long-lived group had more naive CD4+ T cells, fewer expanded clones and increased TCR diversity, a pattern suggesting age selection. A strong correlation was found between observed TCR beta diversity and the percentage of naive T cells measured by flow cytometry. Observed TCR beta diversity per million T cells fell roughly linearly with age, and a significant reduction was already apparent by age roughly 40. Because the CMV infection status of the donors was unknown, age-related changes in expanded clonotypes may potentially have been confounded.

Systemically healthy Caucasian individuals from Russia, 39 in total and aged roughly 6 to 95 years, were included as donors. About 10 milliliters of peripheral blood were collected from each donor into EDTA-treated Vacutainer tubes. Ficoll-Paque density-gradient centrifugation was used to isolate PBMCs, with at least 7 million obtained per sample. Total RNA, at least 6 micrograms per sample, was extracted from PBMCs with Trizol reagent. For every donor, flow cytometry on a PBMC aliquot measured the percentage of naive CD45RAhigh/CD27high T cells. As concerns this clonotype: What antigen it recognizes has not been identified. No much larger clone is present one base from it, and per-base qualities are unavailable.

Germline trimming amounts to 3 bases on V and 5 bases on J, with 9 as the count of junction bases outside the gene matches. Counted from cysteine to phenylalanine, this CDR3 has 15 amino acids. Left in the record is the CDR3 DNA by itself, 45 bases read in frame from the first base. From the germline V gene, CDR1 is KGHSY and CDR2 is FQNENV. Preparation of the library involved 5' RACE. Sequenced using an Illumina HiSeq 2500. The second PCR ran for about 6 to 12 cycles and used a J-beta primer mix along with a sample-barcoded 5' primer. A template-switch 5' adaptor carrying 12 random nucleotides introduced a unique molecular identifier onto each TCR beta cDNA molecule. At least 3 million CDR3-containing paired-end reads were obtained from each sample. First-strand cDNA was synthesized from all RNA with the Mint cDNA synthesis kit, primed by a TRBC-specific oligonucleotide. Following uracil-DNA glycosylase treatment, all cDNA underwent a first 18-cycle PCR with the universal primers M1SS and BC2_uni_R. Concerning the study's data processing: Each sample was normalized by randomly selecting 1 million high-quality reads, each carrying a distinct molecular identifier. Instead of being binned into consensus sequences, reads with shared molecular identifiers were discarded. MiTCR, run with a Q25 quality threshold and the strictest error-elimination algorithm, handled CDR3 identification, clonotype clustering and error correction. A nonparametric unseen species model with Euler transformation was used to estimate a lower bound on total TCR beta diversity. TCRdb handled the public reads itself, with Q25 trimming in fastp and clone calling in MiXCR, and kept productive beta chains. Merged by CDR3 protein, the rows form single entries marked with the most common genes and DNA. TCRdb, not the authors, supplied the V and J calls. The sample data list approximately 800,000 distinct CDR3 sequences, and roughly 50% of these were observed just once. The top ten constitute approximately 40% of the sample.

The sample was blood. This sequence originates from a man older than 75 in good health. The receptor chain draws on TRBV16 and TRBJ2-7; the central 8 bases match TRBD1. CDR3 reads: CASSHLGQGQNEQYF. The DNA sequence is as follows: TGTGCCAGCAGCCACCTAGGACAGGGTCAGAACGAGCAGTACTTC.